This T cell receptor (beta chain) stems from a study of T cell clones after liver transplantation. Profiled with immunoSEQ multiplex PCR; TCRdb holds only in-frame clones, not every one. The table includes 99,000 or so clones, 82% detected once. Germline trimming cut 4 bases from V and 2 bases from J; bases unmatched to any gene: 6. Germline V lookup: CDR1 SGHVS, CDR2 FNYEAQ. The CDR3 extends over 15 amino acids. This rearrangement joins TRBV7-6 to TRBJ1-1, with 8 bases lining up with TRBD1. The sample was CD4+ T cells from blood, taken before liver transplant. The sequence came from a human donor who received a liver transplant. The CDR3 reads CASSSRTGPNTEAFF. Here the CDR3 DNA reads TGTGCCAGCAGCTCTCGGACAGGGCCTAACACTGAAGCTTTCTTT.